Below, 3 T cell receptor beta chains from the same sample are listed, as sequenced in a study of blood T cells in healthy people across ages (dated by TCRdb to about 2015). Libraries came from 5' RACE. Reads for this sample came from an Illumina HiSeq 2500. A second PCR of about 6 to 11 cycles was performed with a sample-barcoded 5' primer and a J-beta primer mix. TCRdb took the public reads, trimmed them with fastp at Q25, ran MiXCR for clone calling and kept in-frame beta chains. When rows share a CDR3 protein, they turn into one entry using the most common DNA and genes. Recorded for this sample are just under 900,000 distinct CDR3 sequences; 29% of them occurred a single time. The biggest ten clones account for roughly 17% of the sample. Sequencing was done on a sample of blood. Receptors originate from a woman older than 75 in good health.

A note on this clonotype: This sequence may be a read error, since a much larger clone differs from it by one base. The chain couples TRBV6-6 to TRBJ2-1, with D perhaps TRBD1 or TRBD2 (5 bases each). V was cut by 7 bases and J by 13 bases, with 20 bases left in between. Germline lookup yields CDR1 MNHNY and CDR2 SVGAGI (reference sequence). The CDR3 consists of 13 residues. The DNA for the CDR3 is TGTGCCAGCACCCCTAGCCTGGGCAGGGAACAGTTCTTC. It is translated as CASTPSLGREQFF.

With respect to this clonotype: The germline gene is not matched at one end of the junction; a read error may be the cause. The genes are TRBV20-1 and TRBJ1-4; D not certain. The CDR3 sequence is 15 residues long. Germline loops: CDR1 DFQATT, CDR2 SNEGSKA (reference sequence). In DNA form, the CDR3 reads TGCAGTGCTGGAGATGGGATGATAACTAATGAAAAACTGTTTTTT. Translating it yields CSAGDGMITNEKLFF.

This clonotype was seen at least ten times. The V and J genes are TRBV20-1 and TRBJ1-1, with no clear D. Looked up from germline, CDR1 is DFQATT and CDR2 is SNEGSKA (reference sequence). With 1 base removed from V and 11 bases from J, the gap between germline ends came to 14 bases. The CDR3 sequence is 12 residues long. The CDR3 loop is CSARAPGDRAFF. As DNA, the CDR3 is TGCAGTGCTAGAGCCCCAGGCGATCGTGCTTTCTTT.